The T cell receptor (beta chain) under discussion was sequenced for a study of PD-1 blockade in mismatch repair-deficient tumors. Looking at the study overall: Patients had about 13 mismatch repair-deficient cancer types and were previously treated and progressing.

The CDR3 runs 16 residues. V gave up 3 bases and J gave up 1 base, with 13 bases separating them. Germline CDR1 and CDR2: LNHDA and SQIVND (reference sequence). Study-wide results and limits: Rapid post-treatment expansion, then contraction, generally preceding radiologic response, marked tumor-resident clones.

Points on this clone: The target antigen is unknown.

Assay: immunoSEQ multiplex PCR; the TCRdb copy retains only in-frame clones and omits some. The sample consists of about 38,000 clones, 80% to 90% of them appearing once. TCR sequencing covered a few patients who responded to pembrolizumab. The chain links TRBV19 to TRBJ1-5, with a possible D match to TRBD1 (5 bases). The TCR originated in an adult with mismatch repair-deficient cancer. Sequenced material: peripheral blood, taken 76 weeks after starting pembrolizumab. CDR3 DNA sequence: TGTGCCAGTAGTATTATTCAGGGTCGAAGCAATCAGCCCCAGCATTTT. Amino acids: CASSIIQGRSNQPQHF. Full variable domain (missing parts from reference TRBV19 and TRBJ1-5): DGGITQSPKYLFRKEGQNVTLSCEQNLNHDAMYWYRQDPGQGLRLIYYSQIVNDFQKGDIAEGYSVSREKKESFPLTVTSAQKNPTAFYLCASSIIQGRSNQPQHFGDGTRLSIL.